This TCR beta chain was sequenced for a study of T cell responses to AZD1222 COVID-19 vaccine. A remark on this clone: Its antigen is undetermined.

Study-wide results and limits: Reportedly, nearly half of unique spike TCRs recognized epitopes outside B.1.351/B.1.1.7 mutations. Most donors were white British, females outnumbered males, and clonal diversity was possibly underestimated. The repertoires were collected only after the peak T cell response. Only 5 to 7 AZD1222 recipients were seropositive at baseline.

Assay: immunoSEQ multiplex PCR; the TCRdb copy retains only in-frame clones and omits some. The top ten hold 6.5% to 9.5% of the sample, which has approximately 120,000 clones, approximately 91% seen once. Germline loops: CDR1 KGHSH, CDR2 LQKENI. The CDR3 consists of 16 residues. Trimming took off 2 bases at V and 6 bases at J, with 19 bases between the two ends. This material consisted of peripheral blood, taken on day 0 of AZD1222 vaccination. This clonotype was obtained from an adult in good health. The chain recombines TRBV18 with TRBJ1-1; a weak D match, TRBD1 (5 bases). CDR3 in amino acids: CASSPMDGGGGSEAFF. The CDR3 region has the DNA TGTGCCAGCTCACCAATGGATGGGGGGGGAGGGTCTGAAGCTTTCTTT. The whole variable domain, filled in from reference TRBV18 and TRBJ1-1, reads NAGVMQNPRHLVRRRGQEARLRCSPMKGHSHVYWYRQLPEEGLKFMVYLQKENIIDESGMPKERFSAEFPKEGPSILRIQQVVRGDSAAYFCASSPMDGGGGSEAFFGQGTRLTVV.